This T cell receptor (beta chain) was recorded in a study of shared clonotypes between healthy human individuals. Method: immunoSEQ multiplex PCR; TCRdb's copy keeps in-frame clones and lacks some. Altogether some 680,000 clones are present, 60% to 75% being singletons, with the ten largest covering around 1.8%. The CDR3 has 13 amino acids. V lost 5 bases to trimming and J lost 2 bases, with 10 bases between them. Germline V lookup: CDR1 GTSNPN, CDR2 SVGIG (reference sequence). The receptor comes from a woman aged 25 to 39 in good health. The gene calls are TRBV30 and TRBJ1-5; a weak D match, TRBD1 (5 bases). The material sequenced was memory CD4+ T cells sorted from blood. Specified subset: CD45RA-negative fraction. This chain's CDR3 is CAWGPRGNQPQHF. CDR3 nucleotides: TGTGCCTGGGGGCCCAGGGGCAATCAGCCCCAGCATTTT.